The 12 T cell receptor beta chains below come from one sample, sequenced in a study of shared clonotypes between healthy human individuals. Profiled with immunoSEQ multiplex PCR; TCRdb holds only in-frame clones, not every one. The sample contains about 580,000 clones, roughly 98% of which appear only once. The naive CD8 fraction comprised CD45RO-negative cells positively selected for CCR7 and excluded terminally differentiated effector memory CD45RA+ cells. Sequenced input: naive CD8+ T cells sorted from blood. The source is a man aged 25-45 years in good health.

CDR3 loop: CASGVGLALEQYF. The CDR3 coding sequence is TGTGCCAGCGGGGTGGGGCTAGCCCTCGAGCAGTACTTC. This rearrangement joins TRBV5-8 to TRBJ2-7; D assignment may be TRBD1 or TRBD2 (5 bases each). Germline assignment: CDR1 SGHTS and CDR2 YDEGEE. CDR3 length: 13 amino acids. V dropped 7 bases and J dropped 6 bases, with 17 bases sitting between them. The full variable domain, its missing parts supplied by reference TRBV5-8 and TRBJ2-7, is EAGVTQSPTHLIKTRGQQATLRCSPISGHTSVYWYQQALGLGLQFLLWYDEGEERNRGNFPPRFSGRQFPNYSSELNVNALELEDSALYLCASGVGLALEQYFGPGTRLTVT.

The chain uses TRBV27 and TRBJ2-1; D tentatively fits TRBD1 or TRBD2 (6 bases each). Germline V gene data show CDR1 as MNHEY and CDR2 as SMNVEV (reference sequence). The CDR3 totals 19 residues. V shed 0 bases and J shed 5 bases, with 23 bases lying between them. The CDR3 sequence is CASSLSMGGMPPMNNEQFF. The CDR3 nucleotides are TGTGCCAGCAGTTTATCGATGGGGGGCATGCCGCCTATGAACAATGAGCAGTTCTTC.

The CDR3 bases are TGTGCCAGCAGTTACTTTAGGGGATCAGGGCATGGCTACACCTTC. This translates into CASSYFRGSGHGYTF. The rearrangement uses TRBV6-5 and TRBJ1-2, with a tentative D call TRBD1 (5 bases). The CDR3 sequence is 15 residues long. Germline assignment: CDR1 MNHEY and CDR2 SVGAGI. V gave up 1 base and J gave up 6 bases, with 15 bases separating them.

About this clone: One end of the junction does not line up with germline, which may come from a read error. The sample holds other DNA sequences that translate to the same CDR3. The rearrangement links TRBV5-1 to TRBJ2-3, with D hard to call. Germline loops: CDR1 SGHRS, CDR2 YFSETQ. CDR3 length: 14 amino acids. The CDR3 DNA reads TGCGCCAGTAGCTTGGTTTCTGGGACAGATACGCAGTATTTT. Its translation is CASSLVSGTDTQYF.

The chain is built from TRBV5-1 and TRBJ2-7; TRBD1 aligns across 10 bases. The CDR3 contains 14 residues. The ends lost 4 bases at V and 7 bases at J; junction bases unmatched: 8. The germline V gene has CDR1 SGHRS and CDR2 YFSETQ. The DNA of the CDR3 is TGCGCCAGCAGCCCGACAGGGGGCTATGAAGAGCAGTACTTC. It codes for CASSPTGGYEEQYF.

This clone was seen a single time. The V call is TRBV15, the J call TRBJ1-1; the D gene is possibly TRBD1 (5 bases). V shed 5 bases and J shed 2 bases, with 12 bases lying between them. Germline assignment: CDR1 LNHNV and CDR2 YYDKDF (reference sequence). CDR3 length equals 14 residues. As DNA, the CDR3 is TGTGCCACCAGCTCAAGGACACCAAACACTGAAGCTTTCTTT. Translating gives CATSSRTPNTEAFF.

This sequence joins TRBV2 and TRBJ2-1, with 8 bases aligning to TRBD2. The CDR3 spans 14 residues. Trimming removed 10 bases from V and 8 bases from J; junction bases left unmatched: 13. Germline V CDR1 and CDR2: SNHLY, FYNNEI. The CDR3 reads CATRDGRALDEQFF. Here the CDR3 DNA reads TGTGCCACCAGGGACGGGAGGGCCTTGGATGAGCAGTTCTTC.

The chain joins TRBV10-3 to TRBJ2-5; D possibly uses TRBD1 or TRBD2 (5 bases each). Germline V gives CDR1 ENHRY, CDR2 SYGVKD. The CDR3 consists of 13 residues. With 6 bases removed from V and 5 bases from J, the gap between germline ends came to 13 bases. CDR3: CAIRPLEGETQYF. CDR3 nucleotides: TGTGCCATCAGACCTCTTGAGGGGGAGACCCAGTACTTC.

The rearrangement uses TRBV9 and TRBJ1-1, with 7 bases lining up with TRBD1. Trimming at V came to 4 bases and at J to 5 bases, leaving 5 bases not matched to a gene. The CDR3 length is 13 residues. Germline CDR1 reads SGDLS; CDR2 reads YYNGEE. This CDR3 reads CASSPGGDTEAFF. The CDR3 DNA follows: TGTGCCAGCAGCCCAGGGGGGGATACTGAAGCTTTCTTT.

To note about this clone: Other DNA sequences in this specimen translate into the identical CDR3. This chain links TRBV28 with TRBJ2-1; D unresolved. Deletions cut 5 bases from V and 4 bases from J, with 6 bases between. The germline gives CDR1 MDHEN, CDR2 SYDVKM. This CDR3 contains 12 residues. The CDR3 loop is CASSLGYNEQFF. CDR3 DNA sequence: TGTGCCAGCAGTCTCGGTTACAATGAGCAGTTCTTC.

This chain joins TRBV5-5 and TRBJ2-5, with D uncertain. Trimming shortened V by 1 base and J by 5 bases, and 12 bases separated the two germline ends. The CDR3 contains 14 residues. Germline lookup yields CDR1 SGHKS and CDR2 YYEKEE (reference sequence). The CDR3 sequence: CASSLWNRRETQYF. The CDR3 DNA reads as TGTGCCAGCAGCTTGTGGAATCGGCGGGAGACCCAGTACTTC.

The CDR3 is CASSDRGRFNEQYF. The CDR3 bases are TGTGCCAGCAGCGACAGGGGGCGCTTCAACGAGCAGTACTTC. This chain links TRBV27 with TRBJ2-7; 10 bases match TRBD1. The CDR3 contains 14 residues. Germline lookup yields CDR1 MNHEY and CDR2 SMNVEV (reference sequence). V was pared by 6 bases and J by 5 bases, with 7 bases of the junction left unmatched.